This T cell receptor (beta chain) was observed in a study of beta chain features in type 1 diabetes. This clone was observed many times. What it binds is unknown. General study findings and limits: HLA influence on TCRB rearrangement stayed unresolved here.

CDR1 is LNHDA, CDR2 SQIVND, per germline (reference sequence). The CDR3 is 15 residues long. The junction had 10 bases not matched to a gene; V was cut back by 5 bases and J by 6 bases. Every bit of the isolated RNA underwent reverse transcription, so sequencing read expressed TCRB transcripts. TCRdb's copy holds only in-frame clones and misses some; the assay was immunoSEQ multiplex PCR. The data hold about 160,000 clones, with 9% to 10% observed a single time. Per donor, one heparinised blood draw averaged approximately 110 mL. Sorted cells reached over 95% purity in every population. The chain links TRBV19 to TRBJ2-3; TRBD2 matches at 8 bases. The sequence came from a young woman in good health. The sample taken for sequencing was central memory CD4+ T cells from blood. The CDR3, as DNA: TGTGCCAGTAGTCCGGACGGGAGGGCCGAGGATACGCAGTATTTT. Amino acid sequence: CASSPDGRAEDTQYF.